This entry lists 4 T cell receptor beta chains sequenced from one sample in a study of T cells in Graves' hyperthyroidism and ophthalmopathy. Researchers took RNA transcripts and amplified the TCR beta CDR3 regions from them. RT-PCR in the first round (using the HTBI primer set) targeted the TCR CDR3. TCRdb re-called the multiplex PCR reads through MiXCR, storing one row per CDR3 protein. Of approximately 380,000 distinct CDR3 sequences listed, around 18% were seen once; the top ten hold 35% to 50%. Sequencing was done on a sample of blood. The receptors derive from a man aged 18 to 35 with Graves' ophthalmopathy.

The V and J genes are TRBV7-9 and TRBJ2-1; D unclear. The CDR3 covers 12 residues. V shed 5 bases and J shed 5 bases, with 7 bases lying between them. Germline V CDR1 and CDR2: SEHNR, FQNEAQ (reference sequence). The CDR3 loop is CASSPTHNEQFF. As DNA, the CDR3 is TGTGCCAGCAGCCCGACCCACAATGAGCAGTTCTTC.

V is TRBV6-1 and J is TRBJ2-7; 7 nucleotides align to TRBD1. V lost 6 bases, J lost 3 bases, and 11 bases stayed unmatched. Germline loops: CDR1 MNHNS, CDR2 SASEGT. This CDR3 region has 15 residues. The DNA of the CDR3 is TGTGCCAGCAGCCCAACGAGGGACAGAGGCTACGAGCAGTACTTC. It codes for CASSPTRDRGYEQYF.

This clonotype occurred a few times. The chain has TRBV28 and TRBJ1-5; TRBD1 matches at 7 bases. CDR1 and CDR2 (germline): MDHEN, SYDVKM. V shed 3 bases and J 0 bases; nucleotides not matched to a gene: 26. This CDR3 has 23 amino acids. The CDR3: CASSFSRTGNPSSQPYSNQPQHF. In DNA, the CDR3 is TGTGCCAGCAGTTTTTCCCGGACAGGAAACCCCTCTTCGCAGCCATATAGCAATCAGCCCCAGCATTTT.

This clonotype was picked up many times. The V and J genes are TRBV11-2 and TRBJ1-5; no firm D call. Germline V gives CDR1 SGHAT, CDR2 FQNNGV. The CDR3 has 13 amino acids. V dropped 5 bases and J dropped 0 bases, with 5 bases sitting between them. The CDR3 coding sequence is TGTGCCAGCAGCCGCAGTAGCAATCAGCCCCAGCATTTT. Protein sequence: CASSRSSNQPQHF.